This T cell receptor (beta chain) is drawn from a study of early T cells in non-severe SARS-CoV-2 infection. The CDR3 contains 15 residues. Germline loops: CDR1 SGHNT, CDR2 YYREEE (reference sequence). The V end was cut by 4 bases, the J end by 5 bases, with 18 bases between. Unique molecular identifier tags were affixed to discrete cDNA molecules. TCRdb ran MiXCR on the 5' RACE reads and lists one entry per CDR3 protein. The sample includes tens of thousands of distinct CDR3 sequences, 5.5% to 6.5% of them seen just once. This clonotype was observed many times. The sequenced sample consisted of whole blood. This clonotype was sampled from an adult who was a healthcare worker with PCR-confirmed SARS-CoV-2 infection or an uninfected control (not recorded which). This chain joins TRBV5-4 and TRBJ1-1; D remains ambiguous. The DNA of the CDR3 is TGTGCCAGCAGCCTTCTGGATAGGGAAGGGACTGAAGCTTTCTTT. Its protein product is CASSLLDREGTEAFF.